The 32 T cell receptor beta chains listed next were all sequenced from one sample in a study of shared clonotypes between healthy human individuals. Assay used: immunoSEQ multiplex PCR; TCRdb lists only in-frame clones, some missing. The table includes about a million clones, approximately 80% detected once. Material for sequencing was memory CD4+ T cells sorted from blood. Subset meaning: CD45RA-negative fraction. These receptor sequences come from a man aged 18 to 29 in good health.

V and J are TRBV6-1 and TRBJ2-3; the match to TRBD2 covers 7 bases. The CDR3 length is 15 residues. CDR1 and CDR2 from the germline V gene are MNHNS and SASEGT. Trimming cost V 2 bases and J 8 bases; bases outside gene matches: 10. This CDR3 reads CASSERAAPGGTQYF. The CDR3 nucleotides are TGTGCCAGCAGTGAACGGGCAGCCCCGGGGGGTACGCAGTATTTT.

The chain carries TRBV30 and TRBJ2-7, with unresolved D. This CDR3 contains 13 residues. CDR1 is GTSNPN and CDR2 is SVGIG in the germline V gene (reference sequence). The ends were cut back, 1 base at V and 6 bases at J, with 13 bases in the middle. CDR3 loop: CAWSAGVQPEQYF. In DNA form, the CDR3 reads TGTGCCTGGAGTGCGGGTGTCCAACCCGAGCAGTACTTC.

The count of this clone is one. This sequence joins TRBV28 and TRBJ1-4; unclear D gene. The germline V gene has CDR1 MDHEN and CDR2 SYDVKM. V was trimmed by 6 bases and J by 4 bases, leaving 15 bases between them. This CDR3 region has 15 residues. As DNA, the CDR3 is TGTGCCAGCAGCCTCGTTAGGAAGGGTAATGAAAAACTGTTTTTT. Amino acids: CASSLVRKGNEKLFF. The full variable domain, with the rest looked up from reference TRBV28 and TRBJ1-4, is DVKVTQSSRYLVKRTGEKVFLECVQDMDHENMFWYRQDPGLGLRLIYFSYDVKMKEKGDIPEGYSVSREKKERFSLILESASTNQTSMYLCASSLVRKGNEKLFFGSGTQLSVL.

The chain joins TRBV2 to TRBJ1-5, with unresolved D. Germline CDR1 reads SNHLY; CDR2 reads FYNNEI. The CDR3 runs 16 residues. Trimming cost V 7 bases and J 0 bases, with 16 bases left between them. DNA of the CDR3: TGTGCCAGCACCCCCTCCCCCAGTAATAGCAATCAGCCCCAGCATTTT. Its translation is CASTPSPSNSNQPQHF.

The chain employs TRBV19 and TRBJ1-4, with unresolved D. Germline CDR1 and CDR2: LNHDA and SQIVND (reference sequence). The CDR3 length is 13 residues. V dropped 8 bases and J dropped 8 bases, with 15 bases sitting between them. Written as DNA, the CDR3 is TGTGCCAGTGCCGACCAGTACGGGGAAAAACTGTTTTTT. Its protein is CASADQYGEKLFF. Based on the CDR3 plus reference TRBV19 and TRBJ1-4, the full variable domain is DGGITQSPKYLFRKEGQNVTLSCEQNLNHDAMYWYRQDPGQGLRLIYYSQIVNDFQKGDIAEGYSVSREKKESFPLTVTSAQKNPTAFYLCASADQYGEKLFFGSGTQLSVL.

This sequence joins TRBV28 and TRBJ1-2; maybe TRBD1 (5 bases). Trimming left V 5 bases short and J 3 bases short, with 7 bases between. The CDR3 has 12 residues. The germline V gene encodes CDR1 MDHEN and CDR2 SYDVKM. CDR3 bases: TGTGCCAGCAGTCGGGGGTACTATGGCTACACCTTC. It encodes CASSRGYYGYTF.

The chain links TRBV4-3 to TRBJ2-7; D unresolved. Germline-derived CDR1 and CDR2 are LGHNA and YSLEER. V was pared by 1 base and J by 2 bases, with 3 bases between. This CDR3 has 12 residues. CDR3 sequence reads: CASSQGTYEQYF. The CDR3 bases are TGCGCCAGCAGCCAAGGTACCTACGAGCAGTACTTC.

In the case of this clone: This may come from a read error, since a much larger clone is one base off. Other DNA variants within this sample encode the same CDR3. The V gene is TRBV10-3, the J gene TRBJ2-7; the D is unclear. Germline CDR1 is ENHRY and CDR2 is SYGVKD. The ends were cut back, 4 bases at V and 3 bases at J, with 7 bases in the middle. The CDR3 sequence is 12 residues long. CDR3 bases: TGTGCCATCAGTGGTACCAACTACGAGCAGTACTTC. Its protein product is CAISGTNYEQYF.

This clone was counted a few times. The genes are TRBV18 and TRBJ2-1; TRBD1 might be the D (6 bases). The CDR3 has 15 amino acids. The germline V gene encodes CDR1 KGHSH and CDR2 LQKENI. V dropped 2 bases and J dropped 9 bases, with 17 bases sitting between them. The CDR3 loop reads CASSPGQGQGGEQFF. The CDR3 DNA reads as TGTGCCAGCTCACCAGGGCAGGGGCAAGGGGGTGAGCAGTTCTTC.

The chain combines TRBV9 with TRBJ2-1; perhaps TRBD2 as D (7 bases). Germline V gives CDR1 SGDLS, CDR2 YYNGEE. Trimming cost V 6 bases and J 2 bases, with 15 bases left between them. The CDR3 has 15 amino acids. CDR3 sequence reads: CASNGGGNTYNEQFF. CDR3 in DNA: TGTGCCAGCAATGGCGGGGGCAATACCTACAATGAGCAGTTCTTC.

About this clone: The junction and the germline gene differ at one end; a read error may be behind it. This chain links TRBV11-2 with TRBJ2-1; perhaps TRBD1 as D (5 bases). CDR1 is SGHAT and CDR2 is FQNNGV in the germline V gene. The CDR3 length is 12 residues. CDR3 DNA sequence: TGTGCCAGCAGCGCCTTCACAGGCCCAGGAGTCTTC. Its translation: CASSAFTGPGVF.

This clone has ten or more counts. The chain has TRBV5-4 and TRBJ2-1; 8 bases fit TRBD1. The length of the CDR3 is 13 residues. V was pared by 4 bases and J by 9 bases, with 6 bases of the junction left unmatched. In germline, CDR1 is SGHNT, CDR2 YYREEE (reference sequence). CDR3 sequence: CASSRDRGGEQFF. The CDR3 DNA reads as TGTGCCAGCAGCCGAGACAGGGGCGGTGAGCAGTTCTTC.

This chain connects TRBV28 to TRBJ1-1; no definite D call. Trimming cost V 2 bases and J 1 base, with 8 bases left between them. This CDR3 spans 14 amino acids. CDR1 and CDR2 from the germline V gene are MDHEN and SYDVKM. In DNA form, the CDR3 reads TGTGCCAGCAGTTTACAGGTTAGGAACACTGAAGCTTTCTTT. Its translation: CASSLQVRNTEAFF.

This sequence joins TRBV11-2 and TRBJ2-4; D is ambiguous. V was cut by 0 bases and J by 8 bases, with 8 bases left in between. The CDR3 loop spans 13 amino acids. Germline-derived CDR1 and CDR2 are SGHAT and FQNNGV. The CDR3 loop reads CASSLDSRDIQYF. The CDR3 DNA reads TGTGCCAGCAGCTTAGACAGTAGAGACATTCAGTACTTC. The complete variable domain, with remaining parts taken from reference TRBV11-2 and TRBJ2-4, reads EAGVAQSPRYKIIEKRQSVAFWCNPISGHATLYWYQQILGQGPKLLIQFQNNGVVDDSQLPKDRFSAERLKGVDSTLKIQPAKLEDSAVYLCASSLDSRDIQYFGAGTRLSVL.

This chain links TRBV6-6 with TRBJ2-7; the D gene is possibly TRBD1 (6 bases). V was shortened by 7 bases and J by 1 base, with 17 bases between the two germline ends. Germline V gives CDR1 MNHNY, CDR2 SVGAGI (reference sequence). The CDR3 contains 15 residues. The CDR3 DNA reads TGTGCCAGCACTCGGACAGCTTTAGCTTCCTACGAGCAGTACTTC. It translates to CASTRTALASYEQYF.

The V call is TRBV6-5, the J call TRBJ2-4; D unresolved. There are 13 residues in the CDR3. V lost 8 bases and J 4 bases, leaving 12 bases between the germline ends. Germline V CDR1 and CDR2: MNHEY, SVGAGI. The DNA for the CDR3 is TGTGCCAGCCGGCCCACAGCGAAAAACATTCAGTACTTC. Its protein is CASRPTAKNIQYF.

A remark on this clone: In the same sample, other DNA sequences code for this CDR3. The chain links TRBV2 to TRBJ1-5, with 7 positions matching TRBD1. CDR1 and CDR2 (germline): SNHLY, FYNNEI. The CDR3 has 14 residues. Trimming took 6 bases from V and 1 from J; bases not matched to a gene: 3. CDR3 residues: CASSPGQSNQPQHF. The CDR3 DNA follows: TGTGCCAGCAGCCCGGGACAGAGCAATCAGCCCCAGCATTTT.

The chain links TRBV29-1 to TRBJ2-1, with 11 bases fitting TRBD1. Germline V lookup: CDR1 SQVTM, CDR2 ANQGSEA. The CDR3 totals 14 residues. Unmatched junction bases numbered 11, after V lost 7 bases and J lost 9 bases. The CDR3 protein is CSAEGQGASGEQFF. The CDR3 nucleotides are TGCAGCGCGGAAGGACAGGGGGCGTCGGGTGAGCAGTTCTTC.

The rearrangement uses TRBV18 and TRBJ1-2; 7 bases are shared with TRBD1. The J segment lost 4 bases and the V segment lost 3 bases, leaving 11 bases of the junction unmatched. CDR1 and CDR2 (germline): KGHSH, LQKENI. CDR3 length: 16 residues. This CDR3 reads CASSPAAGGVSYGYTF. The CDR3, as DNA: TGTGCCAGCTCACCGGCCGCAGGGGGGGTATCCTATGGCTACACCTTC.

This clone showed up just once. This chain connects TRBV5-4 to TRBJ2-5; 11 nucleotides match TRBD1. Germline V gives CDR1 SGHNT, CDR2 YYREEE (reference sequence). This CDR3 is 16 amino acids long. V trimming: 0 bases; J trimming: 4 bases; junction bases outside the gene matches: 5. DNA for the CDR3: TGTGCCAGCAGCTTGGGGGACAGGGGGTTTGTAGAGACCCAGTACTTC. This encodes CASSLGDRGFVETQYF.

The gene calls are TRBV21-1 and TRBJ2-7; TRBD1, the D gene given by the table, was not confirmed from the DNA. TRBV21-1 is a documented pseudogene. This CDR3 contains 14 residues. DNA for the CDR3: TGTGCCAGCAGCAAAGACAGGGGACCCTACGAGCAGTACTTC. Encoded protein: CASSKDRGPYEQYF.

This chain links TRBV5-8 with TRBJ2-7, with TRBD1 matching over 8 bases. V was pared by 1 base and J by 0 bases, with 6 bases of the junction left unmatched. This CDR3 is 16 amino acids long. In germline, CDR1 is SGHTS, CDR2 YDEGEE. The CDR3 nucleotides are TGTGCCAGCAGCTTGCAGGGGGCCCTACCCTCCTACGAGCAGTACTTC. It translates to CASSLQGALPSYEQYF.

There are a few counts of this clone. The chain combines TRBV7-9 with TRBJ1-2; D unresolved. Looked up from germline, CDR1 is SEHNR and CDR2 is FQNEAQ (reference sequence). V dropped 1 base and J dropped 4 bases, with 4 bases sitting between them. The CDR3 loop spans 12 amino acids. CDR3 DNA sequence: TGTGCCAGCAGCTTAGACCGCTATGGCTACACCTTC. Amino acid sequence: CASSLDRYGYTF.

The sample holds one count of this clone. This chain joins TRBV5-4 and TRBJ2-7; TRBD1 agrees at 7 bases. CDR3 length: 11 residues. Germline values: CDR1 SGHNT, CDR2 YYREEE (reference sequence). The trim removed 5 bases at V and 6 bases at J, leaving 2 bases unmatched. The chain's CDR3 is CASSSGGEQYF. The CDR3 region has the DNA TGTGCCAGCAGTTCAGGGGGCGAGCAGTACTTC. The full variable domain, completed using reference TRBV5-4 and TRBJ2-7, is ETGVTQSPTHLIKTRGQQVTLRCSSQSGHNTVSWYQQALGQGPQFIFQYYREEENGRGNFPPRFSGLQFPNYSSELNVNALELDDSALYLCASSSGGEQYFGPGTRLTVT.

This chain connects TRBV10-1 to TRBJ2-1, with D maybe TRBD1 (5 bases). The CDR3 has 11 amino acids. V shed 6 bases and J shed 7 bases, with 7 bases lying between them. Germline V gene sequence: CDR1 WNHNN, CDR2 SYGVQD (reference sequence). CDR3 sequence reads: CASSKGNEQFF. In DNA, the CDR3 is TGCGCCAGCAGCAAGGGGAATGAGCAGTTCTTC.

This clone was seen only a few times. The chain couples TRBV7-2 to TRBJ1-6; D might be TRBD1 (5 bases). V dropped 6 bases and J dropped 10 bases, with 19 bases sitting between them. CDR1 is SGHTA and CDR2 is FQGNSA in the germline V gene. The CDR3 runs to 15 residues. CDR3 coding DNA: TGTGCCAGCAGTCGAAACACAGGAACGGGCTCACCCCTCCACTTT. This encodes CASSRNTGTGSPLHF.

This clone was seen a handful of times. CDR3 residues: CASSHPGLKNIQYF. The CDR3 nucleotides are TGCGCCAGCAGCCATCCGGGACTTAAAAACATTCAGTACTTC. V and J are TRBV4-3 and TRBJ2-4; a possible D gene is TRBD2 (6 bases). The CDR3 runs to 14 residues. Germline lookup yields CDR1 LGHNA and CDR2 YSLEER. V was pared by 3 bases and J by 4 bases, with 10 bases between.

The rearrangement joins TRBV6-6 to TRBJ1-6; 10 nucleotides align to TRBD1. With 5 bases clipped from V and 6 bases from J, the junction kept 4 bases outside the gene matches. The CDR3 consists of 15 residues. The germline V gene has CDR1 MNHNY and CDR2 SVGAGI (reference sequence). Here the CDR3 DNA reads TGTGCCAGCAGTCCCGGGACAGGGGTTAATTCACCCCTCCACTTT. This sequence encodes CASSPGTGVNSPLHF.

As to this clone: The same CDR3 can be traced to other DNA sequences in this sample. This chain links TRBV7-2 with TRBJ2-3; 9 positions match TRBD2. Per the germline V gene, CDR1 is SGHTA and CDR2 is FQGNSA. The CDR3 spans 15 residues. The junction had 1 base not matched to a gene; V was cut back by 0 bases and J by 3 bases. The DNA of the CDR3 is TGTGCCAGCAGCTTAGCTCTAGCGGGAACAGATACGCAGTATTTT. This encodes CASSLALAGTDTQYF.

The chain employs TRBV5-1 and TRBJ1-4, with 7 bases aligning to TRBD1. CDR1 is SGHRS and CDR2 is YFSETQ in the germline V gene. The CDR3 consists of 15 residues. The ends lost 4 bases at V and 2 bases at J; junction bases unmatched: 5. For the CDR3, the DNA is TGCGCCAGCAGCGCAACAGGGGTGACTAATGAAAAACTGTTTTTT. Protein: CASSATGVTNEKLFF. The full variable domain, rest sourced from reference TRBV5-1 and TRBJ1-4, is KAGVTQTPRYLIKTRGQQVTLSCSPISGHRSVSWYQQTPGQGLQFLFEYFSETQRNKGNFPGRFSGRQFSNSRSEMNVSTLELGDSALYLCASSATGVTNEKLFFGSGTQLSVL.

The V and J genes are TRBV2 and TRBJ1-4; D unclear. There are 14 residues in the CDR3. Trimming cost V 6 bases and J 5 bases, with 13 bases left between them. CDR1 is SNHLY, CDR2 FYNNEI, per germline. The CDR3 sequence is CASRAQSSNEKLFF. Written as DNA, the CDR3 is TGTGCCAGCAGAGCACAGAGTTCGAATGAAAAACTGTTTTTT.

This chain links TRBV2 with TRBJ2-7; 8 nucleotides align to TRBD1. CDR3 length: 14 residues. Germline V gene sequence: CDR1 SNHLY, CDR2 FYNNEI. The junction had 8 bases not matched to a gene; V was cut back by 4 bases and J by 6 bases. The CDR3 DNA reads TGTGCCAGCAGTGCCCGACAGGGGTCTGGCGAGCAGTACTTC. Translating gives CASSARQGSGEQYF.